This passage covers 16 T cell receptor beta chains from one sample sequenced in a study of T cells after yellow fever vaccination. One entry per CDR3 protein results from TCRdb running MiXCR on the 5' RACE reads. This sample carries about 310,000 distinct CDR3 sequences, about 3.5% of them seen once, and the ten largest clones take around 24%. The specimen was PBMCs, collected on the day of the yellow fever booster vaccination. These receptors originate from a man younger than 30 who received the YFV17D yellow fever vaccine.

The sample holds many counts of this clonotype. The CDR3 reads CASLERRTDTQYF. The CDR3 region has the DNA TGTGCCAGCCTTGAAAGACGGACAGATACGCAGTATTTT. The chain couples TRBV2 to TRBJ2-3; D call uncertain. Deletions cut 8 bases from V and 3 bases from J, with 12 bases between. The CDR3 sequence is 13 residues long. Looked up from germline, CDR1 is SNHLY and CDR2 is FYNNEI.

The chain combines TRBV9 with TRBJ1-1, with D unresolved. Between the trimmed V and J ends, which lost 2 bases and 3 bases, there was a span of 8 bases. This CDR3 has 13 amino acids. Germline V gives CDR1 SGDLS, CDR2 YYNGEE. CDR3 loop: CASSVGGDTEAFF. The CDR3 nucleotides read TGTGCCAGCAGCGTGGGCGGGGACACTGAAGCTTTCTTT.

At least ten counts were recorded for this clonotype. The rearrangement uses TRBV7-3 and TRBJ2-5; 9 bases map to TRBD2. The CDR3 runs 15 residues. Germline V gene lookup returns CDR1 SGHTA and CDR2 FQGTGA. The junction had 10 bases not matched to a gene; V was cut back by 6 bases and J by 5 bases. CDR3 loop: CASSLAGGPIETQYF. CDR3 DNA sequence: TGTGCCAGCAGTTTGGCGGGGGGGCCTATTGAGACCCAGTACTTC.

This clonotype was counted a single time. The chain couples TRBV5-1 to TRBJ1-1, with TRBD1 matching over 10 bases. Germline V gene data show CDR1 as SGHRS and CDR2 as YFSETQ. CDR3 length: 16 residues. J lost 6 bases, V lost 4 bases, and 12 bases had no gene match. CDR3 loop: CASSRQGQGGEAEAFF. The DNA for the CDR3 is TGCGCCAGCAGCCGACAAGGACAGGGGGGGGAGGCTGAAGCTTTCTTT.

There are a few counts of this clonotype. The chain uses TRBV5-1 and TRBJ2-5, with D tentatively TRBD1 (5 bases). With 3 bases removed from V and 1 base from J, the gap between germline ends came to 10 bases. The CDR3 runs 14 residues. The germline gives CDR1 SGHRS, CDR2 YFSETQ. CDR3 nucleotides: TGCGCCAGCAGCTCCCGACAGTTCCAAGAGACCCAGTACTTC. As protein: CASSSRQFQETQYF.

Ten or more counts support this clonotype. The chain's CDR3 is CASSENSDTQYF. The DNA of the CDR3 is TGCGCCAGCAGTGAAAACTCAGATACGCAGTATTTT. V is TRBV5-1 and J is TRBJ2-3; D unclear. The length of the CDR3 is 12 residues. CDR1 is SGHRS and CDR2 is YFSETQ in the germline V gene. V was clipped by 5 bases and J by 4 bases, with 8 bases between them.

Ten or more counts support this clonotype. The V call is TRBV27, the J call TRBJ2-5; D may correspond to TRBD1 or TRBD2 (6 bases each). Germline CDR1 MNHEY, CDR2 SMNVEV (reference sequence). The V and J ends lost 4 bases and 5 bases respectively, with 14 bases between them. The CDR3 loop spans 14 amino acids. Here the CDR3 DNA reads TGTGCCAGCAGTTGGGGGGCCTATTCGGAGACCCAGTACTTC. Amino acid sequence: CASSWGAYSETQYF.

This clonotype was seen a few times. The chain recombines TRBV12-3 or TRBV12-4 with TRBJ1-3; no reliable D call. CDR3 length equals 14 residues. Trimming stripped 5 bases from V and 0 bases from J, with 8 bases between. CDR3 loop: CASSGYSSGNTIYF. The CDR3 nucleotides read TGTGCCAGCAGTGGGTACAGCTCTGGAAACACCATATATTTT.

This chain joins TRBV29-1 and TRBJ2-3, with 8 bases lining up with TRBD2. Germline-derived CDR1 and CDR2 are SQVTM and ANQGSEA. This CDR3 spans 15 amino acids. Germline trimming cut 0 bases from V and 5 bases from J; bases unmatched to any gene: 7. The CDR3 here is CSVEDRSGVLDTQYF. The CDR3 DNA follows: TGCAGCGTTGAAGATCGTAGCGGGGTACTAGATACGCAGTATTTT.

This clonotype came up many times. J is TRBJ1-4 and V is TRBV5-1; TRBD1 might be the D (6 bases). The germline V gene has CDR1 SGHRS and CDR2 YFSETQ. The CDR3 covers 20 residues. V was clipped by 2 bases and J by 3 bases, with 26 bases between them. The CDR3 bases are TGCGCCAGCAGCTTCTTTCGCAGTTCGGGGGCTACTGAGGCTAATGAAAAACTGTTTTTT. Translation: CASSFFRSSGATEANEKLFF.

Remarks on this clonotype: The conserved phenylalanine or tryptophan is not found at the CDR3 terminus, so this likely reflects a read error. This sequence joins TRBV7-2 and TRBJ1-2; possible D gene TRBD1, 5 bases. The CDR3 runs to 14 residues. V dropped 5 bases and J dropped 8 bases, with 18 bases sitting between them. Germline assignment: CDR1 SGHTA and CDR2 FQGNSA. CDR3 DNA sequence: TGTGCCAGCAGCGCAGCGCCGGGGACCCTGGGCTACACCCTC. It yields the protein CASSAAPGTLGYTL.

This clonotype has just a few counts. V and J are TRBV27 and TRBJ1-4; D is unresolved. Trimming took off 3 bases at V and 5 bases at J, with 13 bases between the two ends. The length of the CDR3 is 15 residues. Germline lookup yields CDR1 MNHEY and CDR2 SMNVEV (reference sequence). DNA of the CDR3: TGTGCCAGCAGTTTCGGGTGGTCAGGAAATGAAAAACTGTTTTTT. As protein: CASSFGWSGNEKLFF.

This clonotype was recorded a few times. V is TRBV12-2 and J is TRBJ2-7. TRBV12-2 is a recognized pseudogene. The CDR3 is 14 residues long. CDR3: CASRFQAEIYEQYV. CDR3 nucleotides: TGTGCAAGTCGCTTCCAGGCCGAAATCTACGAGCAGTACGTC.

This clonotype was observed at least ten times. The CDR3 reads CASSLPAGFRREQFF. The DNA of the CDR3 is TGTGCCAGCAGCTTACCGGCGGGGTTCCGACGTGAGCAGTTCTTC. The V and J genes are TRBV7-2 and TRBJ2-1, with a weak D call TRBD2 (6 bases). CDR1 SGHTA and CDR2 FQGNSA come from the germline V gene. V gave up 2 bases and J gave up 9 bases, with 17 bases separating them. This CDR3 comprises 15 residues.

This clonotype was counted only a few times. The junction departs from germline at one end; a sequencing error may be responsible. The genes are TRBV3-1 and TRBJ2-7, with a weak D call TRBD2 (6 bases). Germline V gives CDR1 LGHDT, CDR2 YNNKEL (reference sequence). The CDR3 spans 10 residues. The CDR3 loop is CASSQDRLVF. In nucleotides, the CDR3 is TGTGCCAGCAGCCAAGATCGACTAGTCTTC.

The chain recombines TRBV20-1 with TRBJ1-1; maybe TRBD1 (5 bases). Germline V gene lookup returns CDR1 DFQATT and CDR2 SNEGSKA (reference sequence). The CDR3 has 14 residues. Trimming stripped 2 bases from V and 1 base from J, with 11 bases between. As DNA, the CDR3 is TGCAGTGCTAGATGGGGGTTGGGGAACACTGAAGCTTTCTTT. This sequence encodes CSARWGLGNTEAFF.